The 12 T cell receptor beta chains given below trace back to one sample, sequenced in a study of T-cell memory formation after mild COVID-19. TCRdb ran MiXCR on the 5' RACE reads and lists one entry per CDR3 protein. The table has 450,000 to 650,000 distinct CDR3 sequences, about 20% seen once. Sequenced: PBMCs or a T cell subset sorted from them (not recorded which). These receptors were collected from an adult woman who had mild COVID-19 (a few samples of this study predate the infection). Cell type and time point are not known.

This clonotype was counted between two and nine times. The V and J genes are TRBV25-1 and TRBJ1-2, with 7 bases matching TRBD1. The V gene's germline CDR1 is MGHDK and CDR2 SYGVNS. The CDR3 runs 15 residues. Trimming removed 1 base from V and 6 bases from J; junction bases left unmatched: 8. CDR3 in amino acids: CASSELAQGDHGYTF. CDR3 nucleotide sequence: TGTGCCAGCAGTGAATTGGCCCAGGGGGACCATGGCTACACCTTC.

In its sample, this clonotype was seen once. The chain is built from TRBV20-1 and TRBJ2-1, with D maybe TRBD2 (6 bases). The germline V and J ends were trimmed by 3 bases and 6 bases, with 15 bases remaining between them. The CDR3 has 14 residues. Germline CDR1 and CDR2: DFQATT and SNEGSKA (reference sequence). This CDR3 is CSASRYGTANEQFF. CDR3 bases: TGCAGTGCTAGCAGATACGGGACTGCCAATGAGCAGTTCTTC.

This clonotype appeared a few times. The J gene is TRBJ2-2, the V gene TRBV24-1; possible D gene TRBD1, 6 bases. V was clipped by 3 bases and J by 5 bases, with 18 bases between them. The V gene's germline CDR1 is KGHDR and CDR2 SFDVKD. The CDR3 is 17 residues long. CDR3: CATSDRRQAKKTGELFF. CDR3 DNA sequence: TGTGCCACCAGTGATCGTCGACAGGCCAAGAAAACCGGGGAGCTGTTTTTT.

This chain links TRBV5-1 with TRBJ1-2; 12 nucleotides align to TRBD1. Germline-derived CDR1 and CDR2 are SGHRS and YFSETQ. The length of the CDR3 is 17 residues. V was pared by 4 bases and J by 4 bases, with 11 bases of the junction left unmatched. CDR3 in amino acids: CASSPGTGGTFSYGYTF. As DNA, the CDR3 is TGCGCCAGCAGCCCCGGGACAGGGGGCACTTTTAGCTATGGCTACACCTTC.

The sample holds a few counts of this clonotype. The rearrangement joins TRBV20-1 to TRBJ2-7; 7 bases fit TRBD1. The junction had 5 bases not matched to a gene; V was cut back by 0 bases and J by 6 bases. The CDR3 totals 13 residues. CDR1 and CDR2 (germline): DFQATT, SNEGSKA (reference sequence). The CDR3 nucleotides read TGCAGTGCTAGAGAGGGTGCAGGGGGCGAGCAGTACTTC. It translates to CSAREGAGGEQYF.

The chain joins TRBV5-1 to TRBJ2-1; 7 bases agree with TRBD1. The length of the CDR3 is 14 residues. Trimming at V came to 1 base and at J to 8 bases, leaving 6 bases not matched to a gene. Germline CDR1 and CDR2: SGHRS and YFSETQ. The CDR3 loop is CASSLRQGVDEQFF. The DNA for the CDR3 is TGCGCCAGCAGCTTGCGGCAGGGGGTTGATGAGCAGTTCTTC.

V usage is TRBV7-9 and J usage is TRBJ2-5; 11 positions match TRBD2. The CDR3 consists of 15 residues. J was trimmed by 4 bases and V by 3 bases; bases with no gene match: 4. Germline loops: CDR1 SEHNR, CDR2 FQNEAQ (reference sequence). CDR3 DNA sequence: TGTGCCAGCAGCTTTCCCACTAGCGGGAGAGAGACCCAGTACTTC. It codes for CASSFPTSGRETQYF.

This chain links TRBV5-6 with TRBJ2-7, with TRBD2 matching 8 bases. CDR3 length: 15 residues. J lost 7 bases, V lost 5 bases, and 14 bases had no gene match. In germline, CDR1 is SGHDT, CDR2 YYEEEE. In DNA, the CDR3 is TGTGCCAGCAGAAAGGGAACGGGAGGGCCGAGTGAGCAGTACTTC. Its protein is CASRKGTGGPSEQYF.

This chain connects TRBV4-1 to TRBJ2-2; D tentatively fits TRBD1 or TRBD2 (5 bases each). V gave up 0 bases and J gave up 1 base, with 6 bases separating them. CDR3 length: 15 residues. Germline V gene sequence: CDR1 MGHRA, CDR2 YSYEKL. CDR3 DNA: TGCGCCAGCAGCCAAGATGGGGGGAACACCGGGGAGCTGTTTTTT. Its protein product is CASSQDGGNTGELFF.

This clonotype has more than one count but fewer than ten. The CDR3 sequence: CAGRDRAATNEKLFF. DNA for the CDR3: TGTGCCGGCCGAGACAGGGCGGCAACTAATGAAAAACTGTTTTTT. The chain carries TRBV6-4 and TRBJ1-4, with 7 positions matching TRBD1. The CDR3 extends over 15 amino acids. Unmatched junction bases numbered 9, after V lost 11 bases and J lost 0 bases. The germline CDR1 and CDR2 sequences are MRHNA and SNTAGT.

This clonotype has only a few counts. The V gene is TRBV15, the J gene TRBJ1-1; a weak D match, TRBD1 (5 bases). Looked up from germline, CDR1 is LNHNV and CDR2 is YYDKDF (reference sequence). The CDR3 spans 15 residues. Trimming stripped 1 base from V and 2 bases from J, with 11 bases between. The CDR3 reads CATSRGQRQNTEAFF. CDR3 DNA: TGTGCCACCAGCAGAGGACAGAGACAAAACACTGAAGCTTTCTTT.

J is TRBJ2-3 and V is TRBV27; 10 bases agree with TRBD2. Germline V gives CDR1 MNHEY, CDR2 SMNVEV (reference sequence). The CDR3 has 17 amino acids. V shed 7 bases, J shed 4 bases, and the junction held 14 bases outside the gene matches. CDR3 DNA sequence: TGTGCCAGCAAGGCCCTTGCTAGCGGGAGTTGGTCAGATACGCAGTATTTT. This encodes CASKALASGSWSDTQYF.